The next 12 T cell receptor beta chains were all read from a single sample in a study of cytotoxic CD8 clonotypes in ibrutinib-treated CLL. TCRdb's table, derived via immunoSEQ multiplex PCR, lists solely in-frame clones and lacks some. The sample has under 300,000 clones; under 80% are singletons. The sequences come from PBMCs, collected after 24 months of ibrutinib treatment. The receptors shown here come from a human donor with chronic lymphocytic leukemia.

This clone was detected a few times. The chain couples TRBV9 to TRBJ2-2; 10 bases are shared with TRBD1. This CDR3 comprises 15 residues. From germline, CDR1 is SGDLS and CDR2 YYNGEE. The V and J ends lost 0 bases and 6 bases, in that order; junction bases with no gene match: 2. The CDR3 DNA reads TGTGCCAGCAGCGTAGGGGGACAGGGGCCCGGGGAGCTGTTTTTT. Translation gives CASSVGGQGPGELFF.

The table lists this clone with a few counts. The chain is built from TRBV25-1 and TRBJ2-2; 11 nucleotides match TRBD1. CDR3 size: 16 residues. Trimming removed 3 bases from V and 5 bases from J; junction bases left unmatched: 5. Per germline, CDR1 MGHDK and CDR2 SYGVNS. The CDR3 region is CASSDPGTGGTGELFF. The CDR3 DNA follows: TGTGCCAGCAGTGACCCCGGGACAGGGGGGACCGGGGAGCTGTTTTTT.

This clone was detected only once. The chain recombines TRBV4-3 with TRBJ2-1; D assignment may be TRBD1 or TRBD2 (5 bases each). V was clipped by 2 bases and J by 6 bases, with 14 bases between them. The CDR3 length is 15 residues. Germline loops: CDR1 LGHNA, CDR2 YSLEER. CDR3 DNA: TGCGCCAGCAGCCAACACGTAGGGACGGGCAATGAGCAGTTCTTC. This translates into CASSQHVGTGNEQFF.

Written as DNA, the CDR3 is TGTGCCAGCAGTTATAGGCTGGGCAATCAGCCCCAGCATTTT. Protein product: CASSYRLGNQPQHF. V and J are TRBV27 and TRBJ1-5; D gene uncertain. CDR3 size: 14 residues. The V end was cut by 4 bases, the J end by 2 bases, with 9 bases between. Germline V lookup: CDR1 MNHEY, CDR2 SMNVEV (reference sequence).

This chain links TRBV19 with TRBJ1-3, with 7 bases lining up with TRBD1. Germline trimming cut 9 bases from V and 8 bases from J; bases unmatched to any gene: 13. Germline V CDR1 and CDR2: LNHDA, SQIVND (reference sequence). The CDR3 extends over 14 amino acids. The CDR3 coding sequence is TGTGCCAGCGCGGCCAGACAGGGCGTGGACACCATATATTTT. Protein sequence: CASAARQGVDTIYF. Full variable domain (rest looked up from reference TRBV19 and TRBJ1-3): DGGITQSPKYLFRKEGQNVTLSCEQNLNHDAMYWYRQDPGQGLRLIYYSQIVNDFQKGDIAEGYSVSREKKESFPLTVTSAQKNPTAFYLCASAARQGVDTIYFGEGSWLTVV.

This rearrangement joins TRBV30 to TRBJ2-1; weak D call: TRBD2 (5 bases). The CDR3 sequence is 12 residues long. CDR1 and CDR2 (germline): GTSNPN, SVGIG (reference sequence). V was clipped by 3 bases and J by 10 bases, with 13 bases between them. CDR3 nucleotide sequence: TGTGCCTGGAGCCCAACTAGATTCGAGCAGTTCTTC. This translates into CAWSPTRFEQFF.

The chain carries TRBV4-1 and TRBJ2-4; D gene uncertain. V was shortened by 4 bases and J by 7 bases, with 17 bases between the two germline ends. This CDR3 spans 15 amino acids. The germline CDR1 and CDR2 sequences are MGHRA and YSYEKL. The CDR3 loop is CASSPSQPTSNIQYF. The CDR3 DNA sequence: TGCGCCAGCAGCCCAAGTCAGCCTACGTCGAACATTCAGTACTTC.

V is TRBV30 and J is TRBJ1-1; D not resolved. Germline CDR1 and CDR2: GTSNPN and SVGIG (reference sequence). V was clipped by 0 bases and J by 4 bases, with 9 bases between them. The CDR3 is made up of 13 amino acids. In DNA form, the CDR3 reads TGTGCCTGGAGTGTTAACCAAATCACTGAAGCTTTCTTT. It codes for CAWSVNQITEAFF.

The chain uses TRBV11-2 and TRBJ2-7; 9 nucleotides align to TRBD1. The CDR3 spans 15 residues. V gave up 4 bases and J gave up 0 bases; unmatched junction bases: 4. From germline, CDR1 is SGHAT and CDR2 FQNNGV. The CDR3 protein is CASSSTGGNSYEQYF. Here the CDR3 DNA reads TGTGCCAGCAGCTCGACAGGGGGGAACTCCTACGAGCAGTACTTC. Full variable domain (rest looked up from reference TRBV11-2 and TRBJ2-7): EAGVAQSPRYKIIEKRQSVAFWCNPISGHATLYWYQQILGQGPKLLIQFQNNGVVDDSQLPKDRFSAERLKGVDSTLKIQPAKLEDSAVYLCASSSTGGNSYEQYFGPGTRLTVT.

The chain recombines TRBV10-3 with TRBJ2-5; 9 bases map to TRBD2. The length of the CDR3 is 14 residues. Looked up from germline, CDR1 is ENHRY and CDR2 is SYGVKD. V lost 3 bases to trimming and J lost 4 bases; unmatched junction nucleotides: 3. CDR3 sequence: CAISELAGVETQYF. CDR3 in DNA: TGTGCCATCAGTGAATTAGCGGGAGTAGAGACCCAGTACTTC.

The chain combines TRBV28 with TRBJ2-7; 10 bases align to TRBD2. The CDR3 contains 13 residues. The germline V gene has CDR1 MDHEN and CDR2 SYDVKM. Losses at the gene ends were 10 bases for V and 5 bases for J; bases not matched to a gene: 8. In nucleotides, the CDR3 is TGTGCCACTGGACTAGCGGATATAAACGAGCAGTACTTC. Protein product: CATGLADINEQYF.

This clone was observed a handful of times. The rearrangement uses TRBV7-2 and TRBJ2-7; TRBD2 aligns across 8 bases. This CDR3 region has 13 residues. Trimming at V came to 7 bases and at J to 6 bases, leaving 8 bases not matched to a gene. Germline V CDR1 and CDR2: SGHTA, FQGNSA. CDR3 sequence reads: CASNRGLAGEQYF. CDR3 in DNA: TGTGCCAGCAACAGAGGACTAGCAGGCGAGCAGTACTTC.